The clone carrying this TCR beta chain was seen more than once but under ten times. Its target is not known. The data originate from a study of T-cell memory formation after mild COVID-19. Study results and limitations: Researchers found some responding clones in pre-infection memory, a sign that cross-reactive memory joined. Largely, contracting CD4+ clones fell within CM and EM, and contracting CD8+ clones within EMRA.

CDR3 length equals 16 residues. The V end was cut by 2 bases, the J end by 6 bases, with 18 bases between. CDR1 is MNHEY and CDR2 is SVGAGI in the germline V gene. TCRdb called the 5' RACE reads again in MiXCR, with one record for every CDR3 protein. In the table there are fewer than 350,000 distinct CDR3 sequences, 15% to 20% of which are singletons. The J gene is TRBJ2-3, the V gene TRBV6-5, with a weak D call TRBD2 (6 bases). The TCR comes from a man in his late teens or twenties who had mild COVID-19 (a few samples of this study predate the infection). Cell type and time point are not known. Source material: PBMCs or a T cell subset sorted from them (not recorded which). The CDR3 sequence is CASSYLVGDFPDTQYF. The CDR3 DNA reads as TGTGCCAGCAGTTACCTTGTGGGGGACTTCCCTGATACGCAGTATTTT.